These 10 T cell receptor beta chains were sequenced from one sample in a study of T-cell reconstitution after alpha-beta-depleted transplantation in children (dated by TCRdb to about 2016). Libraries were made using PCR. TCRdb names Illumina HiSeq 2500 as the instrument used. TCR library preparation used molecular barcoding, with unique molecular identifiers applied to normalize quantification of the TCRbeta repertoire. Using fastp at Q25 and MiXCR, TCRdb reprocessed the public reads and kept productive beta chains. Rows are combined by CDR3 protein, so each entry shows the most common genes and DNA. The sample profile shows 500,000 to 750,000 distinct CDR3 sequences; about a quarter of them were found once. The ten most abundant clones make up 35% to 40% of the sample. In light of the paper, this sample's treatment or condition label describes: allogeneic hematopoietic cell transplantation with graft depleted of TCRalphabeta T cells and CD19 B cells.

Sequences were derived from PBMCs, sampled before TCRalphabeta/CD19-depleted stem cell transplant. The receptor set was obtained from a boy under two years old with Wiskott-Aldrich syndrome, due to receive a stem cell transplant.

V and J are TRBV13 and TRBJ2-7; possible D gene TRBD2, 6 bases. V lost 5 bases to trimming and J lost 0 bases, with 14 bases between them. CDR3 length: 15 amino acids. CDR1 is PRHDT and CDR2 is FYEKMQ in the germline V gene (reference sequence). The CDR3 here is CASSRPGTGSYEQYF. CDR3 in DNA: TGTGCCAGCAGCCGCCCTGGGACTGGCTCCTACGAGCAGTACTTC.

As regards this clonotype: The junction differs from germline at one of its ends, possibly a read error. The rearrangement joins TRBV5-1 to TRBJ2-1; D perhaps matches TRBD1 (5 bases). The CDR3 length is 13 residues. Germline CDR1 SGHRS, CDR2 YFSETQ. CDR3 in amino acids: CASRLGRDNEQFF. The CDR3 DNA sequence: TGCGCCAGCAGATTGGGCAGGGACAATGAGCAGTTCTTC.

This clonotype has only a few counts. J is TRBJ2-1 and V is TRBV5-1, with 13 bases that match TRBD2. Losses at the gene ends were 3 bases for V and 7 bases for J; bases not matched to a gene: 4. CDR3 length equals 15 residues. CDR1 and CDR2 from the germline V gene are SGHRS and YFSETQ. The CDR3 nucleotides are TGCGCCAGCAGCTCGACTAGCGGGGGGTGGAATGAGCAGTTCTTC. This encodes CASSSTSGGWNEQFF.

The chain employs TRBV12-3 or TRBV12-4 and TRBJ1-5; no definite D call. This CDR3 has 13 amino acids. V was trimmed by 7 bases and J by 6 bases, leaving 13 bases between them. The CDR3: CASTGMGSQPQHF. Written as DNA, the CDR3 is TGTGCCAGCACTGGAATGGGATCTCAGCCCCAGCATTTT.

This sequence joins TRBV6-1 and TRBJ1-2, with TRBD1 matching over 7 bases. Per germline, CDR1 MNHNS and CDR2 SASEGT. V lost 8 bases, J lost 3 bases, and 12 bases stayed unmatched. The CDR3 spans 15 residues. The CDR3 reads CASGRTGSPYYGYTF. CDR3 nucleotides: TGTGCCAGCGGAAGGACAGGTTCCCCATACTATGGCTACACCTTC.

The V gene is TRBV11-2, the J gene TRBJ1-4; 8 bases are shared with TRBD1. Unmatched junction bases numbered 11, after V lost 5 bases and J lost 0 bases. The germline gives CDR1 SGHAT, CDR2 FQNNGV. The CDR3 totals 18 residues. CDR3 bases: TGTGCCAGCAGCGGCTTGACAGGGGCCCTTGCAACTAATGAAAAACTGTTTTTT. Encoded protein: CASSGLTGALATNEKLFF.

This clonotype has at least ten counts. This sequence joins TRBV5-1 and TRBJ1-1, with D possibly being TRBD1 (6 bases). CDR1 and CDR2 (germline): SGHRS, YFSETQ. The CDR3 spans 14 residues. Trimming took off 7 bases at V and 6 bases at J, with 19 bases between the two ends. The CDR3 region has the DNA TGCGCCAGCCGATCAGGGGAAATCTTGTCTGAAGCTTTCTTT. It translates to CASRSGEILSEAFF. The whole variable domain, filled in from reference TRBV5-1 and TRBJ1-1, reads KAGVTQTPRYLIKTRGQQVTLSCSPISGHRSVSWYQQTPGQGLQFLFEYFSETQRNKGNFPGRFSGRQFSNSRSEMNVSTLELGDSALYLCASRSGEILSEAFFGQGTRLTVV.

The chain links TRBV20-1 to TRBJ2-2; D may be TRBD1 (6 bases). The CDR3 totals 13 residues. Germline CDR1 is DFQATT and CDR2 is SNEGSKA (reference sequence). V lost 3 bases, J lost 3 bases, and 8 bases lay in between. The chain's CDR3 is CSARDRHTGELFF. The CDR3 DNA reads TGCAGTGCTAGGGACAGACACACCGGGGAGCTGTTTTTT.

This clonotype showed up just a few times. The chain employs TRBV20-1 and TRBJ1-4, with D maybe TRBD1 (5 bases). Germline CDR1 reads DFQATT; CDR2 reads SNEGSKA (reference sequence). The CDR3 sequence is 14 residues long. Trimming took off 4 bases at V and 8 bases at J, with 17 bases between the two ends. The CDR3 DNA is TGCAGTGCTAAATGGAGGGGCGTCGGGGAAAAACTGTTTTTT. Residues: CSAKWRGVGEKLFF.

The chain uses TRBV5-1 and TRBJ2-7; D remains ambiguous. In germline, CDR1 is SGHRS, CDR2 YFSETQ. Trimming took off 0 bases at V and 5 bases at J, with 12 bases between the two ends. This CDR3 contains 14 residues. CDR3 nucleotides: TGCGCCAGCAGCTTGGGTGGGTTTTCGGACGAGCAGTACTTC. Translating gives CASSLGGFSDEQYF. The whole variable domain, remainder taken from reference TRBV5-1 and TRBJ2-7, is KAGVTQTPRYLIKTRGQQVTLSCSPISGHRSVSWYQQTPGQGLQFLFEYFSETQRNKGNFPGRFSGRQFSNSRSEMNVSTLELGDSALYLCASSLGGFSDEQYFGPGTRLTVT.